The 5 T cell receptor beta chains listed next were all sequenced from one sample in a study of T cell responses to AZD1222 COVID-19 vaccine. This table comes from immunoSEQ multiplex PCR, and its TCRdb copy is limited to in-frame clones, with some not included. The profile shows over 15,000 clones, 81% of them singletons. The sample was peripheral blood, taken 28 days after the second AZD1222 dose. The receptor set was obtained from an adult who received the AZD1222 COVID-19 vaccine.

J is TRBJ2-7 and V is TRBV6-5, with TRBD2 matching over 8 bases. Losses at the gene ends were 5 bases for V and 6 bases for J; bases not matched to a gene: 6. The germline gives CDR1 MNHEY, CDR2 SVGAGI. The CDR3 runs 13 residues. The CDR3 coding sequence is TGTGCCAGCAGTCCTGGACTAGCACGCGAGCAGTACTTC. Protein product: CASSPGLAREQYF.

This chain joins TRBV27 and TRBJ1-2; possible D gene TRBD1, 6 bases. Per the germline V gene, CDR1 is MNHEY and CDR2 is SMNVEV (reference sequence). CDR3 length equals 13 residues. Trimming took off 2 bases at V and 6 bases at J, with 10 bases between the two ends. CDR3 residues: CASSLTGGDGYTF. DNA for the CDR3: TGTGCCAGCAGTTTAACGGGGGGCGATGGCTACACCTTC.

V usage is TRBV9 and J usage is TRBJ2-2; the match to TRBD1 covers 7 bases. Germline V gene lookup returns CDR1 SGDLS and CDR2 YYNGEE. The V and J ends lost 4 bases and 7 bases, in that order; junction bases with no gene match: 10. This CDR3 is 15 amino acids long. The DNA of the CDR3 is TGTGCCAGCAGCCCCCATGGGACAGAGGTCGGGGAGCTGTTTTTT. This encodes CASSPHGTEVGELFF.

The CDR3 DNA is TGTGCCAGCAGCGTAGAGAATAGCGGGGGCCAATACAATGAGCAGTTCTTC. This encodes CASSVENSGGQYNEQFF. The V call is TRBV9, the J call TRBJ2-1, with 9 bases lining up with TRBD2. Trimming cost V 0 bases and J 4 bases; bases outside gene matches: 8. The CDR3 extends over 17 amino acids. Per the germline V gene, CDR1 is SGDLS and CDR2 is YYNGEE.

The chain employs TRBV7-3 and TRBJ2-1; 14 nucleotides match TRBD2. J was trimmed by 1 base and V by 5 bases; bases with no gene match: 10. CDR1 is SGHTA and CDR2 is FQGTGA in the germline V gene. This CDR3 comprises 19 residues. The CDR3 coding sequence is TGTGCCAGCAGCAACCCCCAGGGACTAGCGGGAGTATCCTACAATGAGCAGTTCTTC. This codes for CASSNPQGLAGVSYNEQFF.